Presented here are 23 T cell receptor beta chains from one specimen sequenced in a study of human CD4 T cells and Enterobacteriaceae. TCRdb's table, derived via immunoSEQ multiplex PCR, lists solely in-frame clones and lacks some. The data show 500 to 800 clones, around 40% seen once. FACS sorting after roughly 6-7 days collected CFSE-low CD25+ ICOS+ proliferating activated T cells. Sorted memory CD4+ T cells were CFSE-labeled and cultured 2:1 with irradiated antigen-pulsed autologous monocytes. All CD4+ cells other than CD45RA+CCR7+CD95- naive cells were sorted as memory, over 95% pure. The sample consisted of bacteria-reactive CD4+ T cells grown in culture. Subset of the sample: CFSE-low proliferating memory CD4 T cells sorted after in vitro stimulation with a heat-inactivated bacterium or M. tuberculosis lysate. The receptors were gathered from a human donor in good health.

This clone ranks as hyperexpanded. The rearrangement joins TRBV5-8 to TRBJ2-1, with TRBD1 matching 9 bases. The length of the CDR3 is 14 residues. V was clipped by 4 bases and J by 5 bases; unmatched bases: 4. Per germline, CDR1 SGHTS and CDR2 YDEGEE. CDR3 residues: CASSEGTGNNEQFF. The CDR3 nucleotides are TGTGCCAGCAGCGAAGGGACAGGGAACAATGAGCAGTTCTTC. Variable domain in full (rest from reference TRBV5-8 and TRBJ2-1): EAGVTQSPTHLIKTRGQQATLRCSPISGHTSVYWYQQALGLGLQFLLWYDEGEERNRGNFPPRFSGRQFPNYSSELNVNALELEDSALYLCASSEGTGNNEQFFGPGTRLTVL.

This clone is categorized as medium-sized. The genes are TRBV25-1 and TRBJ2-2; D is uncertain. The CDR3 has 14 amino acids. Germline CDR1 reads MGHDK; CDR2 reads SYGVNS. Deletions cut 6 bases from V and 3 bases from J, with 11 bases between. CDR3 region: CASRVNADTGELFF. The CDR3 DNA is TGTGCCAGCAGGGTAAATGCGGACACCGGGGAGCTGTTTTTT.

This sequence joins TRBV28 and TRBJ2-2, with D hard to call. With 8 bases removed from V and 0 bases from J, the gap between germline ends came to 7 bases. Germline V gives CDR1 MDHEN, CDR2 SYDVKM. The CDR3 length is 13 residues. Written as DNA, the CDR3 is TGTGCCAGCGCCACCCCGAACACCGGGGAGCTGTTTTTT. Amino acid sequence: CASATPNTGELFF.

Judged by abundance, this clone is medium-sized. The chain combines TRBV5-1 with TRBJ1-3; maybe TRBD1 (5 bases). The V end lost 4 bases, the J end lost 4 bases, and 15 bases lay between the germline ends. CDR3 size: 15 residues. Germline CDR1 and CDR2: SGHRS and YFSETQ. The CDR3 is CASSPLDTRGNTIYF. The CDR3 DNA follows: TGCGCCAGCAGCCCCTTGGACACACGCGGAAACACCATATATTTT.

In nucleotides, the CDR3 is TGTGCCAGCAGCTCGGGGAGTTCTAACTATGGCTACACCTTC. This codes for CASSSGSSNYGYTF. The chain links TRBV11-2 to TRBJ1-2; D is uncertain. The germline CDR1 and CDR2 sequences are SGHAT and FQNNGV. The CDR3 has 14 residues. V was clipped by 4 bases and J by 0 bases, with 9 bases between them.

The chain is built from TRBV18 and TRBJ1-3; D is perhaps TRBD1 (5 bases). V lost 3 bases, J lost 0 bases, and 15 bases lay in between. CDR1 KGHSH and CDR2 LQKENI come from the germline V gene. The CDR3 is made up of 17 amino acids. CDR3 nucleotide sequence: TGTGCCAGCTCACCCCCCGGGACTTCCAACTCTGGAAACACCATATATTTT. Amino acids: CASSPPGTSNSGNTIYF.

This clone has more than one count but fewer than ten. The chain links TRBV5-4 to TRBJ2-5; D may be TRBD1 (5 bases). Trimming removed 1 base from V and 1 base from J, with 20 bases in between. Germline CDR1 SGHNT, CDR2 YYREEE (reference sequence). The CDR3 has 18 amino acids. CDR3 sequence reads: CASSLLPLGHDFQETQYF. CDR3 nucleotide sequence: TGTGCCAGCAGCTTGCTCCCTTTAGGACACGACTTCCAAGAGACCCAGTACTTC.

By share, this clone ranks as medium-sized. DNA for the CDR3: TGTGCCAGTAGTATGGACAGGGGTAGCACAGATACGCAGTATTTT. It is translated as CASSMDRGSTDTQYF. The rearrangement joins TRBV19 to TRBJ2-3, with 9 bases lining up with TRBD1. This CDR3 spans 15 amino acids. Trimming cost V 3 bases and J 0 bases; bases outside gene matches: 1. From germline, CDR1 is LNHDA and CDR2 SQIVND (reference sequence).

V and J are TRBV21-1 and TRBJ1-1; TRBD1 is the table's D call and was not checked against the DNA. TRBV21-1 is marked as a pseudogene. There are 16 residues in the CDR3. DNA for the CDR3: TGTGCCAGCAGCAAATTGGGCCTACACAGGGACACTGAAGCTTTCTTT. Its protein is CASSKLGLHRDTEAFF.

The rearrangement links TRBV29-1 to TRBJ2-7; a weak D match, TRBD1 (10 bases). The CDR3 is 17 amino acids. With 4 bases removed from V and 3 bases from J, the gap between germline ends came to 25 bases. Germline CDR1 is SQVTM and CDR2 is ANQGSEA. CDR3 nucleotide sequence: TGCAGCGTTGGCCGGGACAGGGGCTCTAGCGGGGTCTACGAGCAGTACTTC. It yields the protein CSVGRDRGSSGVYEQYF.

The chain uses TRBV29-1 and TRBJ2-2, with 9 bases fitting TRBD1. CDR3 size: 13 residues. Germline V gene sequence: CDR1 SQVTM, CDR2 ANQGSEA. Unmatched junction bases numbered 3, after V lost 7 bases and J lost 3 bases. This CDR3 reads CSARQGDTGELFF. In DNA, the CDR3 is TGCAGCGCCAGACAGGGGGACACCGGGGAGCTGTTTTTT.

The chain recombines TRBV6-5 with TRBJ1-4, with 9 bases identical to TRBD1. The CDR3 extends over 13 amino acids. CDR1 MNHEY and CDR2 SVGAGI come from the germline V gene. V trimming: 11 bases; J trimming: 3 bases; junction bases outside the gene matches: 4. CDR3 sequence reads: CAARQGANEKLFF. CDR3 nucleotide sequence: TGTGCCGCTCGACAGGGGGCTAATGAAAAACTGTTTTTT.

In its sample, this clone ranks as large. The chain carries TRBV5-1 and TRBJ1-1; D gene unclear. Germline V CDR1 and CDR2: SGHRS, YFSETQ. Trimming shortened V by 0 bases and J by 5 bases, and 17 bases separated the two germline ends. The CDR3 runs to 16 residues. The CDR3, as DNA: TGCGCCAGCAGCTTGGAGCTCACGGGAGTGGGAACTGAAGCTTTCTTT. The encoded protein is CASSLELTGVGTEAFF.

By share, this clone ranks as hyperexpanded (1% or more). The V gene is TRBV29-1, the J gene TRBJ1-2; D is ambiguous. The CDR3 runs to 13 residues. Trimming cost V 4 bases and J 0 bases, with 9 bases left between them. Germline assignment: CDR1 SQVTM and CDR2 ANQGSEA. The chain's CDR3 is CSVVYGANYGYTF. DNA of the CDR3: TGCAGCGTTGTTTACGGAGCTAACTATGGCTACACCTTC.

This clone was detected only a few times. The chain recombines TRBV28 with TRBJ2-3; 9 bases align to TRBD2. The CDR3 totals 15 residues. Germline V gene sequence: CDR1 MDHEN, CDR2 SYDVKM. V lost 5 bases, J lost 1 base, and 4 bases stayed unmatched. This chain's CDR3 is CASSAGGAGTDTQYF. The CDR3 DNA reads as TGTGCCAGCAGTGCGGGGGGGGCTGGCACAGATACGCAGTATTTT. Variable domain in full (rest from reference TRBV28 and TRBJ2-3): DVKVTQSSRYLVKRTGEKVFLECVQDMDHENMFWYRQDPGLGLRLIYFSYDVKMKEKGDIPEGYSVSREKKERFSLILESASTNQTSMYLCASSAGGAGTDTQYFGPGTRLTVL.

This clone occurred a few times. V usage is TRBV7-3 and J usage is TRBJ1-1; no firm D call. The length of the CDR3 is 13 residues. Germline-derived CDR1 and CDR2 are SGHTA and FQGTGA. With 2 bases removed from V and 1 base from J, the gap between germline ends came to 5 bases. CDR3: CASSLYENTEAFF. The CDR3 DNA reads TGTGCCAGCAGCTTATATGAGAACACTGAAGCTTTCTTT.

The genes are TRBV30 and TRBJ1-2, with no clear D. Germline loops: CDR1 GTSNPN, CDR2 SVGIG (reference sequence). The CDR3 sequence is 12 residues long. Trimming removed 4 bases from V and 2 bases from J, with 8 bases in between. In DNA form, the CDR3 reads TGTGCCTGGAAGGTGGGAAACTATGGCTACACCTTC. Translation gives CAWKVGNYGYTF. The complete variable domain, with remaining parts taken from reference TRBV30 and TRBJ1-2, reads SQTIHQWPATLVQPVGSPLSLECTVEGTSNPNLYWYRQAAGRGLQLLFYSVGIGQISSEVPQNLSASRPQDRQFILSSKKLLLSDSGFYLCAWKVGNYGYTFGSGTRLTVV.

CDR3: CASSQGATAGGPLWADTQYF. The CDR3 DNA reads TGTGCCAGCAGCCAAGGAGCAACGGCGGGAGGGCCCCTCTGGGCAGATACGCAGTATTTT. The gene calls are TRBV4-2 and TRBJ2-3; TRBD2 aligns across 9 bases. The V gene's germline CDR1 is LGHNA and CDR2 YNFKEQ. This CDR3 contains 20 residues. V gave up 1 base and J gave up 4 bases; unmatched junction bases: 18.

This clone is hyperexpanded by share. The rearrangement joins TRBV2 to TRBJ1-5; no clear D. With 2 bases removed from V and 2 bases from J, the gap between germline ends came to 4 bases. Germline assignment: CDR1 SNHLY and CDR2 FYNNEI. This CDR3 has 13 residues. The CDR3 DNA is TGTGCCAGCAGTGAACAGGGCAATCAGCCCCAGCATTTT. Residues: CASSEQGNQPQHF.

The chain links TRBV5-6 to TRBJ2-7; tentative D call: TRBD2 (6 bases). CDR3 length equals 16 residues. V was trimmed by 2 bases and J by 2 bases, leaving 17 bases between them. Germline V gene data show CDR1 as SGHDT and CDR2 as YYEEEE. CDR3 nucleotides: TGTGCCAGCAGCTTCGCGGCTGGCGGGAACACCTACGAGCAGTACTTC. Translated, it gives CASSFAAGGNTYEQYF.

With respect to this clone: This CDR3 is also generated by other DNA sequences in the sample. The rearrangement joins TRBV2 to TRBJ2-5; either TRBD1 or TRBD2 may supply D (7 bases each). The germline V gene encodes CDR1 SNHLY and CDR2 FYNNEI. There are 14 residues in the CDR3. The V and J ends lost 7 bases and 2 bases respectively, with 14 bases between them. This CDR3 reads CASNRQGGQETQYF. The DNA for the CDR3 is TGTGCCAGCAACCGACAGGGAGGGCAAGAGACCCAGTACTTC.

This clone was found a few times. V and J are TRBV2 and TRBJ1-5; D remains ambiguous. The CDR3 has 12 amino acids. V was clipped by 2 bases and J by 7 bases, with 6 bases between them. Germline lookup yields CDR1 SNHLY and CDR2 FYNNEI. The CDR3 reads CASSESEQPQHF. Written as DNA, the CDR3 is TGTGCCAGCAGTGAATCTGAACAGCCCCAGCATTTT.

This chain connects TRBV7-9 to TRBJ2-2, with TRBD1 as a possible D gene (5 bases). Germline V gives CDR1 SEHNR, CDR2 FQNEAQ (reference sequence). The CDR3 totals 15 residues. V shed 4 bases and J shed 6 bases, with 15 bases lying between them. CDR3 sequence (DNA): TGTGCCAGCAGCTACGCGGCAGGGCTTGCCGGGGAGCTGTTTTTT. It yields the protein CASSYAAGLAGELFF.